This T cell receptor beta chain was identified in a study of CD8 T cells in Susac syndrome. V dropped 0 bases and J dropped 5 bases, with 11 bases sitting between them. The CDR3 spans 15 residues. Per germline, CDR1 SGHTA and CDR2 FQGTGA. In blood CD8+ and CD4+ T cells, TCR beta underwent sequencing. It was negative isolation that provided the CD8+ and CD4+ T cells, whereas TEMRA cells were enriched by FACS. With random hexamers, roughly 0.45 to 1 ug RNA was reverse transcribed. Amplification of TCR beta CDR3 across 54 Vbeta and 13 Jbeta was performed with immunoSEQ multiplex PCR. A single record per CDR3 protein comes from TCRdb applying MiXCR to the immunoSEQ multiplex PCR reads. The sample has roughly 200,000 distinct CDR3 sequences; approximately 96% are singletons.

Sequenced: CD8+ T cells from PBMCs. V and J are TRBV7-3 and TRBJ2-1, with D possibly being TRBD2 (5 bases). The TCR originated in a human donor with multiple sclerosis. The CDR3 loop reads CASSLTAAANNEQFF. Written as DNA, the CDR3 is TGTGCCAGCAGCTTAACAGCGGCAGCTAACAATGAGCAGTTCTTC.